This TCR beta chain was identified during a study of beta chain features in type 1 diabetes. General study results and limits: The study notes PCR might favor shorter templates equally in patients and controls. Individuals with type 1 diabetes displayed fewer insertions and more deletions at VDJ junctions.

This clone was counted between two and nine times. Antigen unknown. Germline CDR1 MGHDK, CDR2 SYGVNS. The CDR3 totals 15 residues. With V trimmed by 2 bases and J by 3 bases, 1 base remained unmatched. Investigators reverse transcribed all isolated RNA, so they sequenced expressed TCRB transcripts. The repertoire was sequenced with immunoSEQ multiplex PCR; TCRdb's copy has only in-frame clones and lacks some. The data show around 400,000 clones, with about 15% seen just once and roughly 0.017% held by the top ten. The chain couples TRBV25-1 to TRBJ2-2; 9 bases align to TRBD1. Specimen: naive CD4+ T cells from blood. The receptor comes from a woman between 18 and 29 years old in good health. The CDR3 coding sequence is TGTGCCAGCAGTGAAGGGGACAGGGACACCGGGGAGCTGTTTTTT. Its translation is CASSEGDRDTGELFF.